The rows below give T cell receptor beta chains drawn from one sample of a study of Ad26.COV2.S vaccination and SARS-CoV-2 variants. Clones were read by immunoSEQ multiplex PCR, and TCRdb kept only the in-frame ones, dropping some. The sample carries around 450,000 clones, 89% recorded once. The sequences come from peripheral blood, collected in a trial of Ad26.COV2.S vaccine versus placebo. The source of these receptors is a person aged 18-60 years who received the Ad26.COV2.S COVID-19 vaccine or a placebo. The CDR3 runs from the conserved cysteine through the conserved F or W. Fields, in order: J gene, D gene, clone size, V gene, CDR3 DNA, CDR3 protein. D genes are given only for firm matches. Size is stated for part of the rows, as once, few or many counts, or as a class when the clone is expanded.

TRBJ2-7 | TRBD1 | NA | TRBV14 | TGTGCCAGCAGCCGGGGGACCAGGGGGCCTACCTACGAGCAGTACTTC | CASSRGTRGPTYEQYF
TRBJ2-1 | TRBD2 | NA | TRBV5-1 | TGCGCCAGCAGGCCTAGCGGGGGATCCTACAATGAGCAGTTCTTC | CASRPSGGSYNEQFF
TRBJ2-7 | NA | NA | TRBV6-5 | TGTGCCAGCAAGGACTGGGCCTCGGACGAGCAGTACTTC | CASKDWASDEQYF
TRBJ2-2 | NA | NA | TRBV9 | TGTGCCAGCAGCGTAAATTTGGGCACCGGGGAGCTGTTTTTT | CASSVNLGTGELFF
TRBJ1-4 | NA | NA | TRBV27 | TGTGCCAGCAGTGGCGTCAGGATTAATGAAAAACTGTTTTTT | CASSGVRINEKLFF
TRBJ2-7 | NA | few | TRBV6-2/TRBV6-3 | TGTGCCAGCAGCCCCCAAGGACTTCGCTACGAGCAGTACTTC | CASSPQGLRYEQYF
TRBJ1-2 | TRBD1 | NA | TRBV7-8 | TGTGCCAGCAGCCCCCGACAGGGAGTAAACTATGGCTACACCTTC | CASSPRQGVNYGYTF
TRBJ2-2 | TRBD1 | NA | TRBV7-3 | TGTGCCAGCAGCTTTGGACAGGGACGGGCCACCGGGGAGCTGTTTTTT | CASSFGQGRATGELFF
TRBJ1-4 | NA | NA | TRBV6-5 | TGTGCCAGCAGCCGAGACAGTTTTAATGAAAAACTGTTTTTT | CASSRDSFNEKLFF
TRBJ1-5 | NA | NA | TRBV9 | TGTGCCAGCAGCGCGGACGGGAGTCAGCCCCAGCATTTT | CASSADGSQPQHF
TRBJ2-2 | NA | NA | TRBV7-8 | TGTGCCAGCAGCTTAGTTGAGGGAGCCGGGGAGCTGTTTTTT | CASSLVEGAGELFF
TRBJ2-7 | NA | once | TRBV3-1/TRBV3-2 | TGTGCCAGCAGCTTACGGACTTACGAGCAGTACTTC | CASSLRTYEQYF
TRBJ1-2 | NA | NA | TRBV6-5 | TGTGCCAGCAGTTTAGCAGGAGGAGGCTACACCTTC | CASSLAGGGYTF
TRBJ2-2 | NA | NA | TRBV7-2 | TGTGCCAGCAGCTTAGGTCAGGCGACCGGGGAGCTGTTTTTT | CASSLGQATGELFF
TRBJ2-1 | TRBD2 | NA | TRBV6-5 | TGTGCCAGCAGTTACTCGAAGGGCGGGAGGGCCGGCGAGCAGTTCTTC | CASSYSKGGRAGEQFF
TRBJ2-2 | NA | once | TRBV11-1 | TGTGCCAGCAGCCCACAAGCGGACACCGGGGAGCTGTTTTTT | CASSPQADTGELFF
TRBJ1-2 | NA | once | TRBV2 | TGTGCCAGCAGTGACCAGGGAGGTAACGTAAATGGCTACACCTTC | CASSDQGGNVNGYTF
TRBJ2-2 | TRBD2 | NA | TRBV4-1 | TGCGCCAGCAGCCAAGTTTCACTAGCGAGTACCGGGGAGCTGTTTTTT | CASSQVSLASTGELFF
TRBJ1-6 | NA | NA | TRBV5-1 | TGCGCCAGCACTGAGGGCGCGTCCTATAATTCACCCCTCCACTTT | CASTEGASYNSPLHF
TRBJ2-7 | NA | NA | TRBV7-2 | TGTGCCAGCAGCTTATTTGCCCAGGTTAGCTCCTACGAGCAGTACTTC | CASSLFAQVSSYEQYF
TRBJ1-6 | NA | NA | TRBV7-6 | TGTGCCAGCAGCTTAGTGCGGGGGGATAATTCACCCCTCCACTTT | CASSLVRGDNSPLHF
TRBJ1-5 | NA | NA | TRBV30 | TGTGCCTGGAGTGAACAAGATAATCAGCCCCAGCATTTT | CAWSEQDNQPQHF
TRBJ2-7 | NA | NA | TRBV20-1 | TGCAGTGCTAGTTACGGCGGACCCTACGAGCAGTACTTC | CSASYGGPYEQYF
TRBJ1-1 | NA | NA | TRBV5-1 | TGCGCCAGCAGCCTATTACAGACGGGGGACACTGAAGCTTTCTTT | CASSLLQTGDTEAFF